This entry lists 27 T cell receptor beta chains sequenced from one sample in a study of control samples from healthy donors and cancer patients (dated by TCRdb to 2018 to 2021). The library was produced with the immunoSEQ multiplex PCR assay. The table comes from immuneACCESS by way of TCRdb, which keeps in-frame sequences with V and J called. Part of the clones is missing from these tables; in studies checked, under half for an unresolved V gene and the rest for unknown reasons. This sample gives around 64,000 clones in total; about nine tenths of them show up just once. The top ten clones comprise over 4.5% of the sample. Sequencing used PBMCs. The receptors stem from a man aged 55 to 70 with colorectal cancer.

The chain couples TRBV19 to TRBJ1-3; 10 positions match TRBD1. J was trimmed by 1 base and V by 7 bases; bases with no gene match: 10. The V gene's germline CDR1 is LNHDA and CDR2 SQIVND (reference sequence). CDR3 length: 17 amino acids. The CDR3 nucleotides read TGTGCCAGTACCGGGACAGGGGTATTCGGGTCTGGAAACACCATATATTTT. This gives the protein CASTGTGVFGSGNTIYF.

The CDR3 spells CATSGYRTGELFF. The DNA of the CDR3 is TGTGCCACCAGCGGCTACCGCACCGGGGAGCTGTTTTTT. The chain joins TRBV15 to TRBJ2-2; D is unclear. Germline values: CDR1 LNHNV, CDR2 YYDKDF (reference sequence). Deletions cut 5 bases from V and 4 bases from J, with 8 bases between. CDR3 length: 13 residues.

The chain combines TRBV6-5 with TRBJ2-1; TRBD1 aligns across 8 bases. Germline V lookup: CDR1 MNHEY, CDR2 SVGAGI. The CDR3 extends over 15 amino acids. J lost 9 bases, V lost 6 bases, and 13 bases had no gene match. Here the CDR3 reads CASRRDRGGRGEQFF. CDR3 nucleotide sequence: TGTGCCAGCAGGAGAGACAGGGGAGGAAGAGGTGAGCAGTTCTTC.

This chain uses TRBV30 with TRBJ1-1, with no clear D. The CDR3 extends over 14 amino acids. Germline V gene sequence: CDR1 GTSNPN, CDR2 SVGIG (reference sequence). V gave up 4 bases and J gave up 1 base, with 13 bases separating them. In nucleotides, the CDR3 is TGTGCCTGGACCCTGGGGAGCGCGAACACTGAAGCTTTCTTT. As protein: CAWTLGSANTEAFF.

The J gene is TRBJ1-6, the V gene TRBV2; TRBD1 agrees at 7 bases. After removal of 8 bases from V and 9 bases from J, the junction contained 10 bases not matched to a gene. Germline V gene lookup returns CDR1 SNHLY and CDR2 FYNNEI. CDR3 length equals 14 residues. CDR3 residues: CASVPDRDSSPLHF. The CDR3 bases are TGTGCCAGCGTCCCTGACAGGGACTCTTCACCCCTCCACTTT.

The gene calls are TRBV5-1 and TRBJ1-2; D not resolved. This CDR3 contains 13 residues. The germline V gene encodes CDR1 SGHRS and CDR2 YFSETQ. Trimming cost V 0 bases and J 4 bases, with 7 bases left between them. CDR3 in DNA: TGCGCCAGCAGCTTGGGGACGGTCTATGGCTACACCTTC. Its protein is CASSLGTVYGYTF.

The chain uses TRBV7-8 and TRBJ2-1, with 8 bases lining up with TRBD1. This CDR3 spans 15 amino acids. Germline V CDR1 and CDR2: SGHVS, FQNEAQ. With V trimmed by 1 base and J by 7 bases, 6 bases remained unmatched. The CDR3 bases are TGTGCCAGCAGCTTAGGGACAGGGCGTAGGAATGAGCAGTTCTTC. Amino acids: CASSLGTGRRNEQFF.

The CDR3 region has the DNA TGTGCCAGCAGCCAAGGCGGGGGGGCAACACAGTACTTC. Translation: CASSQGGGATQYF. This rearrangement joins TRBV3-1 (or the pseudogene TRBV3-2) to TRBJ2-7; 9 nucleotides line up with TRBD2. Per the germline V gene, CDR1 is LGHDT and CDR2 is YNNKEL (reference sequence). The CDR3 spans 13 residues. J was trimmed by 10 bases and V by 1 base; bases with no gene match: 5.

The rearrangement joins TRBV30 to TRBJ1-1; D remains unclear. The CDR3 totals 11 residues. V was cut by 0 bases and J by 8 bases, with 7 bases left in between. The germline CDR1 and CDR2 sequences are GTSNPN and SVGIG (reference sequence). CDR3 DNA: TGTGCCTGGAGTGTGACCGTAGAAGCTTTCTTT. It is translated as CAWSVTVEAFF.

The rearrangement uses TRBV7-9 and TRBJ1-1; 7 bases fit TRBD1. Germline V CDR1 and CDR2: SEHNR, FQNEAQ (reference sequence). This CDR3 region has 16 residues. Germline trimming cut 5 bases from V and 0 bases from J; bases unmatched to any gene: 9. This CDR3 reads CASSLMGRGLNTEAFF. CDR3 sequence (DNA): TGTGCCAGCAGCCTTATGGGCAGGGGGTTGAACACTGAAGCTTTCTTT.

In nucleotides, the CDR3 is TGTGCCAGCAGTTCCCTTCGCAGGGTAAACACTGAAGCTTTCTTT. This codes for CASSSLRRVNTEAFF. The chain links TRBV28 to TRBJ1-1; maybe TRBD1 (5 bases). This CDR3 is built from 15 residues. The V end lost 4 bases, the J end lost 2 bases, and 14 bases lay between the germline ends. CDR1 MDHEN and CDR2 SYDVKM come from the germline V gene.

This rearrangement joins TRBV3-1 (or the pseudogene TRBV3-2) to TRBJ2-1; TRBD2 matches 8 bases. From germline, CDR1 is LGHDT and CDR2 YNNKEL (reference sequence). V was pared by 2 bases and J by 6 bases, with 6 bases of the junction left unmatched. This CDR3 region has 15 residues. CDR3 DNA sequence: TGTGCCAGCAGCCAAACGGGGGGGAAGAGCAATGAGCAGTTCTTC. Residues: CASSQTGGKSNEQFF.

This chain's CDR3 is CASSLTGPTEAFF. For the CDR3, the DNA is TGTGCCAGCAGCCTTACAGGACCCACTGAAGCTTTCTTT. J is TRBJ1-1 and V is TRBV12-3 or TRBV12-4; D might be TRBD1 (5 bases). This CDR3 spans 13 amino acids. V shed 6 bases and J shed 4 bases, with 12 bases lying between them.

This chain uses TRBV11-3 with TRBJ2-7, with a weak D call TRBD1 (7 bases). Trimming shortened V by 4 bases and J by 5 bases, and 18 bases separated the two germline ends. In germline, CDR1 is SGHNT, CDR2 YENEEA. The CDR3 spans 15 residues. CDR3 residues: CASSSGGTWNDEQYF. CDR3 DNA sequence: TGTGCCAGCAGCTCAGGGGGGACGTGGAACGACGAGCAGTACTTC.

This clone was counted once. The chain is built from TRBV6-2 or TRBV6-3 and TRBJ1-1, with 9 bases identical to TRBD1. CDR3 length: 15 residues. Losses at the gene ends were 4 bases for V and 3 bases for J; bases not matched to a gene: 6. The germline gives CDR1 MNHEY, CDR2 SVGEGT. The CDR3 loop is CASSSRDREYTEAFF. DNA of the CDR3: TGTGCCAGCAGTTCAAGGGACAGGGAGTACACTGAAGCTTTCTTT.

The chain has TRBV4-3 and TRBJ1-1; TRBD1 is a possible D gene (5 bases). This CDR3 spans 15 amino acids. With 6 bases removed from V and 1 base from J, the gap between germline ends came to 15 bases. From germline, CDR1 is LGHNA and CDR2 YSLEER. The CDR3 sequence: CASSPSGAGNTEAFF. Here the CDR3 DNA reads TGCGCCAGCAGTCCCTCTGGGGCAGGGAACACTGAAGCTTTCTTT.

This clone was counted only a few times. V is TRBV7-3 and J is TRBJ2-7; TRBD2 might be the D (6 bases). Trimming removed 1 base at V and 5 bases at J, with 9 bases between. The CDR3 spans 13 residues. Looked up from germline, CDR1 is SGHTA and CDR2 is FQGTGA. This CDR3 reads CASSLIPGDEQYF. For the CDR3, the DNA is TGTGCCAGCAGCTTAATACCGGGGGACGAGCAGTACTTC.

The chain carries TRBV2 and TRBJ1-5, with no clear D. V dropped 4 bases and J dropped 1 base, with 5 bases sitting between them. The germline V gene encodes CDR1 SNHLY and CDR2 FYNNEI. CDR3 size: 13 residues. CDR3 sequence (DNA): TGTGCCAGCAGTGGTGAAAGCAATCAGCCCCAGCATTTT. This sequence encodes CASSGESNQPQHF.

This chain joins TRBV7-2 and TRBJ2-1; 13 nucleotides match TRBD2. Trimming cost V 6 bases and J 9 bases; bases outside gene matches: 8. CDR3 length: 15 amino acids. Germline V gene sequence: CDR1 SGHTA, CDR2 FQGNSA. The CDR3 protein is CASSPTSGGAVEQFF. CDR3 DNA: TGTGCCAGCAGTCCAACTAGCGGGGGGGCCGTTGAGCAGTTCTTC. The variable domain in full, with the rest retrieved from reference TRBV7-2 and TRBJ2-1, is GAGVSQSPSNKVTEKGKDVELRCDPISGHTALYWYRQSLGQGLEFLIYFQGNSAPDKSGLPSDRFSAERTGGSVSTLTIQRTQQEDSAVYLCASSPTSGGAVEQFFGPGTRLTVL.

The V call is TRBV4-2, the J call TRBJ1-4; D is undetermined. The CDR3 contains 15 residues. V lost 0 bases to trimming and J lost 5 bases, with 10 bases between them. CDR1 is LGHNA and CDR2 is YNFKEQ in the germline V gene. DNA for the CDR3: TGTGCCAGCAGCCAAGATCTAGCCGGAAATGAAAAACTGTTTTTT. Translated, it gives CASSQDLAGNEKLFF.

This chain links TRBV14 with TRBJ2-1; D ambiguous. Trimming took off 2 bases at V and 5 bases at J, with 19 bases between the two ends. Germline values: CDR1 SGHDN, CDR2 FVKESK. CDR3 length equals 17 residues. The CDR3 nucleotides read TGTGCCAGCAGCCAACGGTCCACCAGATTACTAAACAATGAGCAGTTCTTC. The encoded protein is CASSQRSTRLLNNEQFF.

Note on this clone: Given the absence of the conserved phenylalanine or tryptophan at the CDR3 end, a read error is likely. J is TRBJ1-1 and V is TRBV6-5; D is unclear. The germline gives CDR1 MNHEY, CDR2 SVGAGI. This CDR3 has 12 amino acids. Trimming took off 6 bases at V and 4 bases at J, with 9 bases between the two ends. CDR3 nucleotide sequence: TGTGCCAGCAGCTCGGGCCCCACTGAAGCTTTCCTT. It is translated as CASSSGPTEAFL.

The V gene is TRBV18, the J gene TRBJ2-1; 11 bases are shared with TRBD2. Germline CDR1 reads KGHSH; CDR2 reads LQKENI. With 3 bases clipped from V and 8 bases from J, the junction kept 6 bases outside the gene matches. The CDR3 runs to 15 residues. CDR3: CASSPPGLAADEQFF. CDR3 DNA: TGTGCCAGCTCACCTCCGGGACTAGCGGCGGATGAGCAGTTCTTC.

Written as DNA, the CDR3 is TGTGCCAGCAGCCTCACAGATACGCAGTATTTT. Translation gives CASSLTDTQYF. J is TRBJ2-3 and V is TRBV6-5; D not resolved. Looked up from germline, CDR1 is MNHEY and CDR2 is SVGAGI. This CDR3 region has 11 residues. Trimming stripped 6 bases from V and 2 bases from J, with 3 bases between.

The genes are TRBV18 and TRBJ1-5, with 12 bases fitting TRBD1. With V trimmed by 3 bases and J by 4 bases, 1 base remained unmatched. The CDR3 is 15 residues long. The germline V gene has CDR1 KGHSH and CDR2 LQKENI. This CDR3 reads CASSPGQGANQPQHF. CDR3 coding DNA: TGTGCCAGCTCACCGGGACAGGGGGCAAATCAGCCCCAGCATTTT.

This clone was found once. This chain connects TRBV5-1 to TRBJ1-1; D ambiguous. The V gene lost 0 bases and the J gene lost 1 base, with 10 bases spanning the gap. The V gene's germline CDR1 is SGHRS and CDR2 YFSETQ. The CDR3 has 15 amino acids. The DNA of the CDR3 is TGCGCCAGCAGCTTGGTCCCCGACGGGAACACTGAAGCTTTCTTT. Residues: CASSLVPDGNTEAFF.

In nucleotides, the CDR3 is TGTGCCAGCAGCCGGGGTGCAGGGGGCAACACCGGGGAGCTGTTTTTT. Translation: CASSRGAGGNTGELFF. This rearrangement joins TRBV7-9 to TRBJ2-2; TRBD1 matches at 8 bases. Trimming removed 5 bases from V and 2 bases from J; junction bases left unmatched: 7. Germline V gives CDR1 SEHNR, CDR2 FQNEAQ (reference sequence). The CDR3 is 16 amino acids.